This T cell receptor (beta chain) came from a study of vaccination effects on CD4 cells after COVID-19. Notes on this clone: As yet, its antigen is unknown.

The CDR3 contains 15 residues. The V gene's germline CDR1 is KGHSH and CDR2 LQKENI. Trimming cost V 3 bases and J 5 bases; bases outside gene matches: 8. Antigen-specific CD4+ T cells were expanded (with viral peptide pools) by the ViraFEST assay ahead of sequencing. At the end of 10 days of culture, CD4+ T cells were isolated. Two-dose vaccination with either BNT162b2 or mRNA-1273 was given to the participants. Nucleocapsid antibody tests were negative, and the vaccine recipients had no prior SARS-CoV-2 infection. Days 3 and 7 were when half the medium was replaced with IL-2 medium. Sequenced by immunoSEQ multiplex PCR; TCRdb stores in-frame clones only, minus some. This repertoire shows 30,000 or so clones, 55% to 75% found once; its top ten account for 9% to 15%.

The rearrangement joins TRBV18 to TRBJ1-1; 8 bases agree with TRBD1. Here the sequenced sample was CD4+ T cells from PBMCs cultured with HCoV-229E spike peptides, taken after COVID-19 vaccination. The TCR sequence derives from a human donor who received a COVID-19 vaccine. The chain's CDR3 is CASSPSRGQDTEAFF. CDR3 bases: TGTGCCAGCTCACCGAGCAGGGGGCAGGATACTGAAGCTTTCTTT.